The subject of this entry is one T cell receptor (beta chain). Its antigen is unidentified. The sort gate was single viable CD3+CD4+CD8-CD45RO+ cells for memory CD4+ T cells. Donors' CMV status reflects serum IgG against pp150, pp28, p38, p52. Germline V gene data show CDR1 as SGHTA and CDR2 as FQGNSA. The CDR3 loop spans 12 amino acids. V lost 4 bases and J lost 7, with 11 bases in between. In the source study's methods: Out-of-frame sequences were removed, leaving about 2.2 million distinct TCRbeta sequences. Libraries were prepared by immunoSEQ multiplex PCR; TCRdb keeps only in-frame clonotypes and omits some of them. Clonal size and the V and J genes are those of that table, whereas D and trimming came from the DNA. The sample lists about 61,000 clones; 75% to 90% were seen once. The sample originates from a study of memory CD4+ T cells and cytomegalovirus serostatus. The study's findings and limits: The CMV-associated TCR signature appears largely within the CD4+ memory repertoire.

The chain uses TRBV7-2 and TRBJ2-7, with D unclear. The receptor comes from an adult in good health and CMV-seronegative. Sequencing was done on a sample of memory CD4+ T cells from blood. The CDR3 is CASSSHRGEQYF. In nucleotides, the CDR3 is TGTGCCAGCAGCTCCCATAGAGGAGAGCAGTACTTC.